This TCR beta chain was obtained from a study of blood T cell repertoires in COVID-19. On the study more broadly: Samples came from the United States, Italy and Spain, spanning acute and convalescent COVID-19. Nucleic acid was either cDNA or gDNA, and it came from T cells, B-cell-depleted T cells, or PBMCs.

Trimming cost V 5 bases and J 7 bases, with 6 bases left between them. The CDR3 spans 10 residues. Germline V gives CDR1 DFQATT, CDR2 SNEGSKA (reference sequence). Original processing methods: Reference gene primer amplification in the assay estimated nucleated cell counts. Clones were sequenced by immunoSEQ multiplex PCR, and TCRdb holds only the in-frame ones, with some missing. V and J calls and clone size are given by that table; D and trimming were obtained from the DNA. The sample contains about 210,000 clones, about 83% of which appear only once. Source material: peripheral blood. This rearrangement joins TRBV20-1 to TRBJ2-1; D remains ambiguous. This receptor was obtained from a woman between 50 and 59 years old with acute or convalescent COVID-19. The CDR3, as DNA: TGCAGTGCTCAAGAGAATGAGCAGTTCTTC. This gives the protein CSAQENEQFF.